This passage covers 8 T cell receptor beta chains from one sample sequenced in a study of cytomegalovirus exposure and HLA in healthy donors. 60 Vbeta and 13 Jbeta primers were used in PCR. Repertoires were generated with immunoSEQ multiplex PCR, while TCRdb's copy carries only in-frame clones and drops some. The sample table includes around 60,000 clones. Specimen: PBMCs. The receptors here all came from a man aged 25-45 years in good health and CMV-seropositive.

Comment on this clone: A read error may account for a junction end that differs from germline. The CDR3 region has the DNA TGTGCTAGCAGTCGGGGGACTAGCACAGATACGCAGTATTTT. Protein sequence: CASSRGTSTDTQYF. This chain uses TRBV7-7 with TRBJ2-3; perhaps TRBD2 as D (6 bases). CDR3 length: 14 amino acids. The germline CDR1 and CDR2 sequences are SSHAT and FNYEAQ (reference sequence). Complete variable domain (other parts from reference TRBV7-7 and TRBJ2-3): GAGVSQSPRYKVTKRGQDVTLRCDPISSHATLYWYQQALGQGPEFLTYFNYEAQPDKSGLPSDRFSAERPEGSISTLTIQRTEQRDSAMYRCASSRGTSTDTQYFGPGTRLTVL.

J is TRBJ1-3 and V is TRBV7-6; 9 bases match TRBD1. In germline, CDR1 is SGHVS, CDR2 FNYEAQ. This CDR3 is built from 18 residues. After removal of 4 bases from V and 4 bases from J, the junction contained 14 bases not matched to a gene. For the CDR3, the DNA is TGTGCCAGCAGCTCCTCCATTTACACAGGGGGCTCCGGAAACACCATATATTTT. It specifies CASSSSIYTGGSGNTIYF.

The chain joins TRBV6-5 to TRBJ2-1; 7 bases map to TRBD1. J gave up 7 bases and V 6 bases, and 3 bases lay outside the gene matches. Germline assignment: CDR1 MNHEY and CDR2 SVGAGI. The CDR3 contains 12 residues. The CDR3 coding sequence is TGTGCCAGCAGGAACAGGGGAAATGAGCAGTTCTTC. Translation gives CASRNRGNEQFF.

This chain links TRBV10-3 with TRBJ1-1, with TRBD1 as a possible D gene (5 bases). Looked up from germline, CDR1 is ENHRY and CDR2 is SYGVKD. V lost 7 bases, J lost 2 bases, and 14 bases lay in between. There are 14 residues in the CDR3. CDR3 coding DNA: TGTGCCATCACCAGACAGAAGACAAACACTGAAGCTTTCTTT. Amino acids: CAITRQKTNTEAFF.

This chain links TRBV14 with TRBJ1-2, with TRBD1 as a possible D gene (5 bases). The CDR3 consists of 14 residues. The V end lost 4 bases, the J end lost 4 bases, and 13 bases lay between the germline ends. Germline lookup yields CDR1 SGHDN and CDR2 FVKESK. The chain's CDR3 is CASSPPGRSYGYTF. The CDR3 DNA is TGTGCCAGCAGCCCCCCAGGGAGGTCCTATGGCTACACCTTC. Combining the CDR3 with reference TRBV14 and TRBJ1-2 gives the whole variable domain EAGVTQFPSHSVIEKGQTVTLRCDPISGHDNLYWYRRVMGKEIKFLLHFVKESKQDESGMPNNRFLAERTGGTYSTLKVQPAELEDSGVYFCASSPPGRSYGYTFGSGTRLTVV.

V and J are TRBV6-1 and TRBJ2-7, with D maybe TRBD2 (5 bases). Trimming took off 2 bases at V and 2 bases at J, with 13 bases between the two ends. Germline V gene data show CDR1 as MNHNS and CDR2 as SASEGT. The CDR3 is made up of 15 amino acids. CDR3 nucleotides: TGTGCCAGCAGTGAAAGCCCGGGGAGCGCCTACGAGCAGTACTTC. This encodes CASSESPGSAYEQYF.

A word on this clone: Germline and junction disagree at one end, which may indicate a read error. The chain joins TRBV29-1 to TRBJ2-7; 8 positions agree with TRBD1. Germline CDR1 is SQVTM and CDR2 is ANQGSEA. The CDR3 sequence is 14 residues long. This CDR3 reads CSVQEQGVPYEQYF. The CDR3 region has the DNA TGCAGCGTTCAAGAACAGGGGGTGCCCTACGAGCAGTACTTC.

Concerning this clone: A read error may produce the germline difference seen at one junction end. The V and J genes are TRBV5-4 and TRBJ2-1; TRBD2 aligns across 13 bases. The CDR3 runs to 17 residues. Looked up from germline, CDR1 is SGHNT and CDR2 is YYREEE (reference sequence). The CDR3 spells CATTGTSGASSDNEQFF. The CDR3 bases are TGTGCCACCACCGGGACTAGCGGGGCTAGCTCCGACAATGAGCAGTTCTTC.